Sequencing of this T cell receptor beta chain was carried out in a study of human T cells and chemical hapten exposure. Study in general: Patch tests containing 0.01% DPC, applied to the upper back, were read at 6 days.

TCRdb reprocessed the RACE reads via MiXCR and lists one record per CDR3 protein. The sample contains just under 350,000 distinct CDR3 sequences, 6% to 8.5% of which appear only once. The ends were cut back, 3 bases at V and 0 bases at J, with 12 bases in the middle. From germline, CDR1 is SGHRS and CDR2 YFSETQ. The CDR3 totals 15 residues. Indicated time point: patch test 1, 2 weeks after DPC sensitization. The treatment denotes: therapeutic diphenylcyclopropenone sensitization with weekly scalp DPC. This clonotype was seen many times. The J gene is TRBJ1-1, the V gene TRBV5-1, with D hard to call. The origin of this receptor is a woman between 18 and 29 years old with alopecia areata. Some clones in this sample may be carry-over from other donors' samples. The sequences come from whole blood, collected in connection with sensitization to the hapten diphenylcyclopropenone (DPC). The CDR3 nucleotides read TGCGCCAGCAGCTCCATCCCAAATTTGAACACTGAAGCTTTCTTT. Encoded protein: CASSSIPNLNTEAFF.